One and the same sample provided the 25 T cell receptor beta chains below, sequenced in a study of blood T cell repertoires in COVID-19. This table comes from immunoSEQ multiplex PCR, and its TCRdb copy is limited to in-frame clones, with some not included. The sample lists approximately 91,000 clones, about three quarters occurring once. Input material: peripheral blood. The receptor source for this set is a man between 65 and 80 years old with acute or convalescent COVID-19.

DNA of the CDR3: TGTGCCATCAGGGACAGGCAGCCGTACGAGCAGTACTTC. The encoded protein is CAIRDRQPYEQYF. This rearrangement joins TRBV10-3 to TRBJ2-7; TRBD1 matches at 7 bases. The V segment lost 6 bases and the J segment 4 bases; nucleotides outside the gene matches: 6. The CDR3 length is 13 residues. CDR1 and CDR2 (germline): ENHRY, SYGVKD.

The chain uses TRBV29-1 and TRBJ2-1; D may be TRBD1 (6 bases). The CDR3 sequence is 11 residues long. The V gene's germline CDR1 is SQVTM and CDR2 ANQGSEA. Trimming shortened V by 5 bases and J by 10 bases, and 12 bases separated the two germline ends. CDR3 sequence reads: CSVTGTLEQFF. CDR3 DNA sequence: TGCAGCGTTACGGGGACACTAGAGCAGTTCTTC.

The chain is built from TRBV19 and TRBJ2-2; 10 nucleotides align to TRBD2. The V gene's germline CDR1 is LNHDA and CDR2 SQIVND (reference sequence). There are 16 residues in the CDR3. After removal of 5 bases from V and 6 bases from J, the junction contained 9 bases not matched to a gene. The DNA for the CDR3 is TGTGCCAGTAGTGGGGCAGCGGGGGGGCCACCCGGGGAGCTGTTTTTT. As protein: CASSGAAGGPPGELFF.

This clone was seen more than once but under ten times. The chain is built from TRBV18 and TRBJ2-1; 9 bases are a match to TRBD1. Germline V gene sequence: CDR1 KGHSH, CDR2 LQKENI. The CDR3 covers 13 residues. After removal of 5 bases from V and 10 bases from J, the junction contained 6 bases not matched to a gene. As DNA, the CDR3 is TGTGCCAGCTCAACAGGACAGGGGCCCGAGCAGTTCTTC. It translates to CASSTGQGPEQFF.

The V call is TRBV5-1, the J call TRBJ1-1; 7 bases match TRBD1. Trimming removed 4 bases from V and 6 bases from J; junction bases left unmatched: 3. CDR3 length: 12 amino acids. Germline CDR1 is SGHRS and CDR2 is YFSETQ. The CDR3 region has the DNA TGCGCCAGCAGCAGGGACAGTTCTGAAGCTTTCTTT. Protein: CASSRDSSEAFF.

In the case of this clone: Other nucleotide sequences in the sample specify the same CDR3. This chain connects TRBV11-1 to TRBJ2-7; D might be TRBD2 (6 bases). CDR3 length: 12 residues. Trimming shortened V by 4 bases and J by 3 bases, and 7 bases separated the two germline ends. Germline values: CDR1 SGHAT, CDR2 FQDESV (reference sequence). Here the CDR3 reads CASSWGGYEQYF. Here the CDR3 DNA reads TGTGCCAGCAGCTGGGGAGGCTACGAGCAGTACTTC.

The chain recombines TRBV5-4 with TRBJ2-7; 9 positions agree with TRBD2. In germline, CDR1 is SGHNT, CDR2 YYREEE (reference sequence). The CDR3 is made up of 16 amino acids. V trimming: 0 bases; J trimming: 4 bases; junction bases outside the gene matches: 8. This CDR3 is CASSLGFGLAGYEQYF. In nucleotides, the CDR3 is TGTGCCAGCAGCTTGGGTTTCGGCCTAGCGGGATACGAGCAGTACTTC.

CDR3: CASSQIYHPGQSRYEQYF. The CDR3 DNA sequence: TGTGCCAGCAGCCAAATATATCACCCGGGACAGAGTCGATACGAGCAGTACTTC. This chain joins TRBV4-2 and TRBJ2-7; 7 bases line up with TRBD1. Germline V gives CDR1 LGHNA, CDR2 YNFKEQ. CDR3 length equals 18 residues. V gave up 2 bases and J gave up 4 bases; unmatched junction bases: 17.

The CDR3 coding sequence is TGTGCCAGCAGCTCACAGGGGGCCGCGAAGACTGAAGCTTTCTTT. It translates to CASSSQGAAKTEAFF. V and J are TRBV7-8 and TRBJ1-1; 9 bases are a match to TRBD1. Looked up from germline, CDR1 is SGHVS and CDR2 is FQNEAQ. The CDR3 sequence is 15 residues long. The J segment lost 5 bases and the V segment lost 4 bases, leaving 8 bases of the junction unmatched.

The gene calls are TRBV5-4 and TRBJ1-4; D is unresolved. Germline CDR1 and CDR2: SGHNT and YYREEE (reference sequence). The CDR3 is 13 residues long. Trimming removed 7 bases from V and 4 bases from J, with 11 bases in between. The chain's CDR3 is CASHRLGNEKLFF. CDR3 nucleotide sequence: TGTGCCAGCCATAGACTGGGTAATGAAAAACTGTTTTTT.

The chain joins TRBV5-6 to TRBJ2-6; maybe TRBD2 (5 bases). The CDR3 consists of 15 residues. The V gene lost 1 base and the J gene lost 1 base, with 6 bases spanning the gap. The germline V gene encodes CDR1 SGHDT and CDR2 YYEEEE. This CDR3 is CASSLIASGANVLTF. CDR3 DNA: TGTGCCAGCAGCTTGATAGCGTCTGGGGCCAACGTCCTGACTTTC. Variable domain in full (rest from reference TRBV5-6 and TRBJ2-6): DAGVTQSPTHLIKTRGQQVTLRCSPKSGHDTVSWYQQALGQGPQFIFQYYEEEERQRGNFPDRFSGHQFPNYSSELNVNALLLGDSALYLCASSLIASGANVLTFGAGSRLTVL.

The count of this clone is one. The gene calls are TRBV11-2 and TRBJ1-1, with a possible D match to TRBD1 (6 bases). The germline V gene encodes CDR1 SGHAT and CDR2 FQNNGV. The CDR3 extends over 17 amino acids. Trimming removed 4 bases at V and 1 base at J, with 19 bases between. CDR3 amino acids: CASSSLTDGTPNTEAFF. The CDR3 DNA reads as TGTGCCAGCAGCTCTCTCACGGACGGGACACCGAACACTGAAGCTTTCTTT. The whole variable domain, remainder taken from reference TRBV11-2 and TRBJ1-1, is EAGVAQSPRYKIIEKRQSVAFWCNPISGHATLYWYQQILGQGPKLLIQFQNNGVVDDSQLPKDRFSAERLKGVDSTLKIQPAKLEDSAVYLCASSSLTDGTPNTEAFFGQGTRLTVV.

V and J are TRBV27 and TRBJ1-2; D is perhaps TRBD1 (6 bases). The CDR3 consists of 13 residues. Trimming removed 5 bases from V and 4 bases from J, with 11 bases in between. Germline values: CDR1 MNHEY, CDR2 SMNVEV (reference sequence). CDR3 sequence reads: CASSKQGSYGYTF. As DNA, the CDR3 is TGTGCCAGCAGTAAACAGGGTAGCTATGGCTACACCTTC.

This chain connects TRBV11-2 to TRBJ2-1, with TRBD2 identical over 9 bases. The CDR3 totals 17 residues. The trim removed 1 base at V and 6 bases at J, leaving 10 bases unmatched. Looked up from germline, CDR1 is SGHAT and CDR2 is FQNNGV. CDR3 sequence: CASSLVLRGRAPNEQFF. CDR3 sequence (DNA): TGTGCCAGCAGCTTAGTTCTTCGCGGGAGGGCACCCAATGAGCAGTTCTTC.

The chain links TRBV28 to TRBJ1-1; possibly TRBD1 for D (6 bases). CDR3 length: 16 residues. Trimming cost V 7 bases and J 0 bases, with 18 bases left between them. The germline V gene encodes CDR1 MDHEN and CDR2 SYDVKM. In nucleotides, the CDR3 is TGTGCCAGCAAGGGACATTCGGGGGGAATGAACACTGAAGCTTTCTTT. Its translation: CASKGHSGGMNTEAFF.

This clone showed up just a few times. The genes are TRBV6-6 and TRBJ2-7, with 8 bases lining up with TRBD1. Germline V CDR1 and CDR2: MNHNY, SVGAGI (reference sequence). Losses at the gene ends were 2 bases for V and 3 bases for J; bases not matched to a gene: 0. The CDR3 loop spans 13 amino acids. The CDR3 DNA reads TGTGCCAGCAGTTACACAGGGGGCTACGAGCAGTACTTC. Translated: CASSYTGGYEQYF.

This chain connects TRBV28 to TRBJ1-1; D is ambiguous. In germline, CDR1 is MDHEN, CDR2 SYDVKM. The CDR3 runs to 13 residues. The ends were cut back, 5 bases at V and 4 bases at J, with 11 bases in the middle. The CDR3 DNA reads TGTGCCAGCAGTGCAGCTGGGAGCACTGAAGCTTTCTTT. Translation: CASSAAGSTEAFF. Full variable domain (missing parts from reference TRBV28 and TRBJ1-1): DVKVTQSSRYLVKRTGEKVFLECVQDMDHENMFWYRQDPGLGLRLIYFSYDVKMKEKGDIPEGYSVSREKKERFSLILESASTNQTSMYLCASSAAGSTEAFFGQGTRLTVV.

This chain uses TRBV27 with TRBJ1-2; TRBD1 aligns across 8 bases. CDR1 and CDR2 from the germline V gene are MNHEY and SMNVEV (reference sequence). The CDR3 extends over 15 amino acids. After removal of 2 bases from V and 5 bases from J, the junction contained 7 bases not matched to a gene. The CDR3, as DNA: TGTGCCAGCAGTTTAGAATCAGGGGGCGGATATGGCTACACCTTC. As protein: CASSLESGGGYGYTF.

This clone came up once. The V and J genes are TRBV3-1 (or the pseudogene TRBV3-2) and TRBJ2-3; tentative D call: TRBD2 (5 bases). CDR3 size: 12 residues. Germline assignment: CDR1 LGHDT and CDR2 YNNKEL (reference sequence). Trimming pared 4 bases from V and 6 bases from J, leaving 8 bases between. CDR3 region: CASSPGWDTQYF. Here the CDR3 DNA reads TGTGCCAGCAGCCCGGGGTGGGATACGCAGTATTTT.

The chain uses TRBV7-6 and TRBJ2-2, with 11 nucleotides matching TRBD1. The germline V gene encodes CDR1 SGHVS and CDR2 FNYEAQ. The J segment lost 5 bases and the V segment lost 5 bases, leaving 10 bases of the junction unmatched. CDR3 size: 17 residues. CDR3 loop: CASSPGTGGVGTGELFF. The CDR3, as DNA: TGTGCCAGCAGCCCCGGGACAGGGGGTGTGGGGACCGGGGAGCTGTTTTTT.

This rearrangement joins TRBV7-3 to TRBJ2-7; 8 bases are shared with TRBD1. J gave up 6 bases and V 5 bases, and 6 bases lay outside the gene matches. CDR3 size: 13 residues. Germline CDR1 and CDR2: SGHTA and FQGTGA. The CDR3 protein is CASSRAGGLEQYF. The CDR3 DNA reads TGTGCCAGCAGCCGGGCAGGGGGCCTCGAGCAGTACTTC.

The chain links TRBV4-1 to TRBJ1-2; tentative D call: TRBD1 (5 bases). The CDR3 spans 14 residues. In germline, CDR1 is MGHRA, CDR2 YSYEKL. V lost 0 bases and J 4 bases, leaving 9 bases between the germline ends. The CDR3 reads CASSQEAGPYGYTF. As DNA, the CDR3 is TGCGCCAGCAGCCAAGAGGCAGGGCCCTATGGCTACACCTTC.

The chain recombines TRBV6-5 with TRBJ1-2, with 10 bases lining up with TRBD1. The CDR3 consists of 14 residues. From germline, CDR1 is MNHEY and CDR2 SVGAGI. With V trimmed by 6 bases and J by 5 bases, 6 bases remained unmatched. The CDR3 DNA is TGTGCCAGCAGCCATCCGGGACAGGGGTATGGCTACACCTTC. Residues: CASSHPGQGYGYTF.

Here the CDR3 DNA reads TGTGCCAGCAGCTTATTACAGAAACCGGGAGAAAAACTGTTTTTT. Its translation is CASSLLQKPGEKLFF. The rearrangement uses TRBV7-9 and TRBJ1-4; D ambiguous. Germline assignment: CDR1 SEHNR and CDR2 FQNEAQ (reference sequence). Trimming removed 2 bases from V and 8 bases from J, with 15 bases in between. The CDR3 extends over 15 amino acids.

V is TRBV5-1 and J is TRBJ2-3; no clear D. The germline gives CDR1 SGHRS, CDR2 YFSETQ. The CDR3 has 13 amino acids. V dropped 4 bases and J dropped 7 bases, with 13 bases sitting between them. CDR3 in amino acids: CASSHEAVNTQYF. The CDR3 nucleotides are TGCGCCAGCAGCCACGAGGCTGTGAATACGCAGTATTTT.